This T cell receptor beta chain is drawn from a study of blood T cell repertoires in COVID-19. The wider study: The origin of the acute and convalescent COVID-19 samples was the United States, Italy and Spain. T cells, B-cell-depleted T cells, or PBMCs provided the cDNA or gDNA that served as material.

Per the study methods: From reference gene primer amplification, estimates of nucleated cell counts were derived. TCRdb's table, derived via immunoSEQ multiplex PCR, lists solely in-frame clones and lacks some. V, J and clone size are taken as reported in that table, and D and trimming were inferred from the DNA itself. The sample includes 29,000 or so clones, 70% to 90% of them seen just once. After removal of 4 bases from V and 6 bases from J, the junction contained 9 bases not matched to a gene. Per germline, CDR1 SGHNT and CDR2 YYREEE (reference sequence). The CDR3 consists of 15 residues. The TCR sequence derives from a human donor in a cohort sampled during active COVID-19. Sequenced: peripheral blood. This rearrangement joins TRBV5-4 to TRBJ2-2, with 7 positions matching TRBD2. The CDR3, as DNA: TGTGCCAGCAGCCCGCGGGGCGGGAGTTCCGGGGAGCTGTTTTTT. Amino acids: CASSPRGGSSGELFF.